One and the same sample provided the 20 T cell receptor beta chains below, sequenced in a study of blood T cells in healthy people across ages. PCR was performed a second time for about 6 to 12 cycles using a sample-barcoded 5' primer and a J-beta primer mix. MiXCR was run by TCRdb on the 5' RACE reads, yielding one entry per CDR3 protein. The sample includes about 580,000 distinct CDR3 sequences, 40% to 55% seen only once; the top ten take around 23%. Material: blood. The source is a man older than 75 in good health.

This clonotype was seen more than once but under ten times. V usage is TRBV10-3 and J usage is TRBJ2-1; 10 bases fit TRBD1. J gave up 8 bases and V 6 bases, and 10 bases lay outside the gene matches. The CDR3 is 15 amino acids. Germline V gene sequence: CDR1 ENHRY, CDR2 SYGVKD. CDR3 DNA sequence: TGTGCCATCAGGACAGACAGGGGGCGCCGGGATGAGCAGTTCTTC. Its protein product is CAIRTDRGRRDEQFF.

This chain connects TRBV4-2 to TRBJ2-1; weak D call: TRBD1 (6 bases). Trimming left V 2 bases short and J 4 bases short, with 30 bases between. This CDR3 region has 21 residues. Germline V lookup: CDR1 LGHNA, CDR2 YNFKEQ. The CDR3 nucleotides read TGTGCCAGCAGCCAAATTTCGTTGGTAGGGGGTCGACGGAACTTTTACAATGAGCAGTTCTTC. This codes for CASSQISLVGGRRNFYNEQFF.

This clonotype was seen more than once but under ten times. The chain combines TRBV5-1 with TRBJ2-1; the D is unclear. The CDR3 is 14 amino acids. V lost 2 bases to trimming and J lost 6 bases, with 12 bases between them. The germline gives CDR1 SGHRS, CDR2 YFSETQ. CDR3 DNA sequence: TGCGCCAGCAGCTTTCTGGCCCAGAGCAATGAGCAGTTCTTC. It codes for CASSFLAQSNEQFF.

The chain recombines TRBV5-1 with TRBJ1-2; TRBD1 agrees at 7 bases. Germline trimming cut 3 bases from V and 4 bases from J; bases unmatched to any gene: 9. The CDR3 loop spans 15 amino acids. The germline CDR1 and CDR2 sequences are SGHRS and YFSETQ. CDR3 bases: TGCGCCAGCAGCTGGGAGACAGGGACCTTCTATGGCTACACCTTC. Amino acid sequence: CASSWETGTFYGYTF.

V usage is TRBV28 and J usage is TRBJ2-7; a possible D gene is TRBD1 (7 bases). Trimming removed 4 bases at V and 6 bases at J, with 19 bases between. Germline lookup yields CDR1 MDHEN and CDR2 SYDVKM. The CDR3 sequence is 15 residues long. CDR3 sequence reads: CASSSRTGGVLEQYF. CDR3 DNA sequence: TGTGCCAGCAGTTCCAGGACAGGAGGGGTCCTCGAGCAGTACTTC.

The chain joins TRBV2 to TRBJ2-3; D is unresolved. From germline, CDR1 is SNHLY and CDR2 FYNNEI. The CDR3 contains 14 residues. Trimming took off 7 bases at V and 1 base at J, with 12 bases between the two ends. In nucleotides, the CDR3 is TGTGCCAGCAACTTCGATGGGGGCACAGATACGCAGTATTTT. Protein: CASNFDGGTDTQYF.

The chain recombines TRBV7-2 with TRBJ1-5, with TRBD1 identical over 7 bases. The CDR3 contains 13 residues. Germline V CDR1 and CDR2: SGHTA, FQGNSA. The J segment lost 8 bases and the V segment lost 5 bases, leaving 6 bases of the junction unmatched. CDR3 sequence: CASSLQGVEPQHF. The CDR3 DNA reads as TGTGCCAGCAGCCTTCAGGGGGTGGAGCCCCAGCATTTT.

A note on this clonotype: A much larger clonotype is one base distant, so this may be a read error. The chain is built from TRBV6-6 and TRBJ2-3; 10 positions agree with TRBD1. Looked up from germline, CDR1 is MNHNY and CDR2 is SVGAGI (reference sequence). There are 13 residues in the CDR3. The CDR3 protein is CANSRGQGLGQYF. CDR3 DNA sequence: TGTGCCAACAGTAGGGGACAGGGGCTCGGGCAGTATTTT.

At least ten counts were recorded for this clonotype. This rearrangement joins TRBV6-5 to TRBJ2-7; D is tentatively TRBD1 or TRBD2 (6 bases each). This CDR3 has 14 residues. Germline V gene sequence: CDR1 MNHEY, CDR2 SVGAGI. Trimming took 5 bases from V and 5 from J, leaving 16 bases between them. As DNA, the CDR3 is TGTGCCAGCAGTGATCGGGGGCACCTACACGAGCAGTACTTC. It is translated as CASSDRGHLHEQYF.

The rearrangement links TRBV20-1 to TRBJ1-4; D call uncertain. This CDR3 is 12 amino acids long. The germline V gene encodes CDR1 DFQATT and CDR2 SNEGSKA (reference sequence). V gave up 8 bases and J gave up 6 bases, with 13 bases separating them. CDR3 DNA: TGCAGTACATCGGGCGAGGATGAAAAACTGTTTTTT. Translating it yields CSTSGEDEKLFF.

This clonotype turned up a few times. This chain links TRBV7-9 with TRBJ1-1; perhaps TRBD1 as D (6 bases). Trimming took 4 bases from V and 1 from J, leaving 13 bases between them. Germline loops: CDR1 SEHNR, CDR2 FQNEAQ (reference sequence). The CDR3 loop spans 15 amino acids. In nucleotides, the CDR3 is TGTGCCAGCAGCTCCCTGGGGGGCCCGAACACTGAAGCTTTCTTT. Translated, it gives CASSSLGGPNTEAFF.

The rearrangement uses TRBV5-1 and TRBJ2-3; 12 bases are shared with TRBD2. Germline CDR1 is SGHRS and CDR2 is YFSETQ. The CDR3 is 16 residues long. J lost 1 base, V lost 4 bases, and 4 bases had no gene match. CDR3 DNA sequence: TGCGCCAGCAGCCCCCGGACTAGCGGGGGCACAGATACGCAGTATTTT. This gives the protein CASSPRTSGGTDTQYF.

This clonotype turned up a few times. The chain links TRBV7-2 to TRBJ2-3; perhaps D is TRBD1 or TRBD2 (8 bases each). Between the trimmed V and J ends, which lost 5 bases and 7 bases, there was a span of 31 bases. CDR1 is SGHTA and CDR2 is FQGNSA in the germline V gene. This CDR3 is built from 19 residues. The CDR3 bases are TGTGCCAGCAGCCCAAGGGGACAGGACGCCGGGACTAGAATTAATACGCAGTATTTT. Translating gives CASSPRGQDAGTRINTQYF.

A note on this clonotype: A much larger clone lies a single base off, so this may be a read error. Since no conserved phenylalanine or tryptophan closes the CDR3, a read error is the likely cause. V usage is TRBV6-5 and J usage is TRBJ2-3, with 10 bases aligning to TRBD1. CDR3 length: 16 residues. Germline CDR1 MNHEY, CDR2 SVGAGI. J gave up 0 bases and V 4 bases, and 4 bases lay outside the gene matches. CDR3 sequence reads: CASSSRTGGSTDTQYL. CDR3 DNA sequence: TGTGCCAGCAGTTCTCGGACAGGGGGAAGCACAGATACGCAGTATTTA.

As for this clonotype: This may come from a read error, since a much larger clone is one base off. The V call is TRBV6-6, the J call TRBJ2-3; D gene ambiguous. CDR1 and CDR2 from the germline V gene are MNHNY and SVGAGI (reference sequence). CDR3 size: 14 residues. The V end was cut by 2 bases, the J end by 0 bases, with 6 bases between. CDR3 amino acids: CASSYRVSTDTQYF. The CDR3 nucleotides are TGTGCCAGCAGTTACAGGGTGAGCACAGATACGCAGTATTTT.

V is TRBV18 and J is TRBJ1-1, with a weak D call TRBD1 (5 bases). Germline V lookup: CDR1 KGHSH, CDR2 LQKENI. V was pared by 1 base and J by 0 bases, with 18 bases between. The CDR3 sequence is 18 residues long. The CDR3 is CASSPLAGANLMNTEAFF. The CDR3 DNA is TGTGCCAGCTCACCACTGGCCGGGGCCAACTTAATGAACACTGAAGCTTTCTTT.

The CDR3 DNA reads as TGTGCCAGCAGCTTCTGGGGCAGGGACACAGATACGCAGTATTTT. Translation: CASSFWGRDTDTQYF. This rearrangement joins TRBV7-9 to TRBJ2-3; possibly TRBD1 for D (5 bases). The CDR3 loop spans 15 amino acids. From germline, CDR1 is SEHNR and CDR2 FQNEAQ (reference sequence). The V end was cut by 3 bases, the J end by 2 bases, with 12 bases between.

This clonotype was counted at least ten times. The chain carries TRBV7-9 and TRBJ2-7; either TRBD1 or TRBD2 may supply D (5 bases each). The CDR3 is 12 residues long. CDR1 SEHNR and CDR2 FQNEAQ come from the germline V gene (reference sequence). V lost 5 bases and J 5 bases, leaving 10 bases between the germline ends. The CDR3 DNA is TGTGCCAGCAGCCCACGAGGGGACGAGCAGTACTTC. Amino acid sequence: CASSPRGDEQYF.

This clonotype has at least ten counts. V usage is TRBV6-6 and J usage is TRBJ1-6; TRBD1 is a possible D gene (6 bases). V was clipped by 5 bases and J by 7 bases, with 18 bases between them. Germline CDR1 is MNHNY and CDR2 is SVGAGI (reference sequence). CDR3 size: 16 residues. The CDR3 reads CASSHLSAGDNSPLHF. The CDR3 coding sequence is TGTGCCAGCAGTCACCTTTCGGCAGGGGACAATTCACCCCTCCACTTT.

The rearrangement links TRBV7-3 to TRBJ2-3; D is unclear. The CDR3 runs 12 residues. The germline CDR1 and CDR2 sequences are SGHTA and FQGTGA. The V and J ends lost 5 bases and 6 bases respectively, with 9 bases between them. The CDR3 loop reads CASSPEADTQYF. CDR3 DNA sequence: TGTGCCAGCAGCCCAGAGGCGGATACGCAGTATTTT.